A selection of T cell receptor beta chains follows, all from one sample in a study of follicular helper T cells after annual influenza vaccination. The data were produced by immunoSEQ multiplex PCR, yet TCRdb's version contains in-frame clones alone and is incomplete. The sample gives thousands of clones, about 90% of which show up once; roughly 0.45% is in the top ten. This specimen consisted of CXCR5+ CD38- circulating T follicular helper cells from blood, obtained on the day of influenza vaccination. The receptors were gathered from an adult who received the influenza vaccine. The CDR3 runs from the conserved cysteine through the conserved F or W. A D gene is named only where the DNA matches it firmly. Some rows have no size entry. The others give once, few or many, or a class for an expanded clone.

>NA|TRBV2|NA|TRBJ1-1
CASSGQGRTEAFF
TGTGCCAGCAGTGGGCAGGGCAGGACTGAAGCTTTCTTT
>NA|TRBV11-3|NA|TRBJ2-1
CASSRDSIRNEQFF
TGTGCCAGCAGCCGGGACTCTATTCGTAATGAGCAGTTCTTC
>once|TRBV5-1|TRBD2|TRBJ2-3
CASSTRLAGGTDTQYF
TGCGCCAGCAGCACTAGACTAGCGGGGGGCACAGATACGCAGTATTTT
>NA|TRBV9|TRBD1|TRBJ2-7
CASSVVDRGFDEQYF
TGTGCCAGCAGCGTAGTGGACAGGGGTTTCGACGAGCAGTACTTC
>NA|TRBV6-1|NA|TRBJ1-2
CASRTGVSYGYTF
TGTGCCAGCAGAACGGGAGTTTCTTATGGCTACACCTTC
>NA|TRBV5-5|TRBD1|TRBJ2-1
CASSLEGQVFQQFF
TGTGCCAGCAGCTTGGAGGGACAGGTCTTTCAGCAGTTCTTC
>NA|TRBV4-2|TRBD1|TRBJ1-1
CASNRDRDTEAFF
TGTGCCAGCAACCGAGACAGGGACACTGAAGCTTTCTTT
>once|TRBV30|TRBD1|TRBJ2-2
CAWRGGTGGAWGANTGELFF
TGTGCCTGGAGGGGCGGGACAGGGGGCGCGTGGGGGGCGAACACCGGGGAGCTGTTTTTT
>NA|TRBV5-1|NA|TRBJ2-2
CASSLMAAANTGELFF
TGCGCCAGCAGCTTGATGGCAGCCGCGAACACCGGGGAGCTGTTTTTT
>NA|TRBV7-2|TRBD2|TRBJ2-2
CASSLALAGLRGELFF
TGTGCCAGCAGCTTAGCACTAGCGGGGCTACGTGGGGAGCTGTTTTTT
>NA|TRBV1|NA|TRBJ2-2
CTSSHSRQGGTGELFF
TGCACCAGCAGCCATTCCCGACAGGGAGGCACCGGGGAGCTGTTTTTT
>NA|TRBV6-5|NA|TRBJ1-6
CASSYSDIMGSPLHF
TGTGCCAGCAGTTACTCCGACATAATGGGTTCACCCCTCCACTTT
>NA|TRBV5-6|NA|TRBJ1-3
CASSLPTGPSGNTIYF
TGTGCCAGCAGCTTGCCGACAGGCCCCTCTGGAAACACCATATATTTT
>NA|TRBV6-5|NA|TRBJ1-2
CATGKGTFYGYTF
TGTGCCACGGGGAAAGGGACCTTCTATGGCTACACCTTC
>NA|TRBV5-4|NA|TRBJ1-1
CASSPDQGMNTEAFF
TGTGCCAGCAGCCCGGACCAGGGGATGAACACTGAAGCTTTCTTT
>NA|TRBV2|NA|TRBJ2-2
CASSEDTGELFF
TGTGCCAGCAGTGAAGACACCGGGGAGCTGTTTTTT
>NA|TRBV9|TRBD2|TRBJ2-5
CASSVLPSGGETQYF
TGTGCCAGCAGCGTACTTCCTAGCGGGGGGGAGACCCAGTACTTC
>NA|TRBV5-4|TRBD1|TRBJ1-2
CASTWGDSGYTF
TGTGCCAGCACCTGGGGGGACAGCGGCTACACCTTC
>NA|TRBV19|NA|TRBJ1-2
CASSSTKGKSSYGYTF
TGTGCCAGTAGTTCGACGAAGGGGAAGAGTTCCTATGGCTACACCTTC
>NA|TRBV7-2|NA|TRBJ2-1
CASSLTPQNEQFF
TGTGCCAGCAGCTTGACCCCACAAAATGAGCAGTTCTTC
>NA|TRBV19|TRBD1|TRBJ1-5
CASSRDRNQPQHF
TGTGCCAGTAGTCGGGACAGAAATCAGCCCCAGCATTTT
>NA|TRBV7-2|NA|TRBJ1-6
CASSLERDSPLHF
TGTGCCAGCAGCTTAGAAAGGGATTCACCCCTCCACTTT
>NA|TRBV7-7|NA|TRBJ2-5
CASSPTGRQETQYF
TGTGCCAGCAGCCCGACAGGACGCCAAGAGACCCAGTACTTC
>NA|TRBV7-2|NA|TRBJ2-4
CASSPDRNIQYF
TGTGCCAGCAGCCCCGACCGAAACATTCAGTACTTC
>NA|TRBV6-1|NA|TRBJ2-7
CASSEAVGSRGEQYF
TGTGCCAGCAGTGAAGCGGTAGGGTCCAGAGGCGAGCAGTACTTC
>NA|TRBV6-1|TRBD1|TRBJ1-4
CASSTGGREKLFF
TGTGCCAGCTCCACAGGGGGCAGGGAAAAACTGTTTTTT
>NA|TRBV9|NA|TRBJ1-1
CASSVAPNTEAFF
TGTGCCAGCAGCGTAGCTCCCAACACTGAAGCTTTCTTT
>NA|TRBV5-6|NA|TRBJ2-3
CASSLAGPSTDTQYF
TGTGCCAGCAGCTTGGCCGGGCCGAGCACAGATACGCAGTATTTT
>NA|TRBV5-1|NA|TRBJ1-1
CASSKWGTSDLNTEAFF
TGCGCCAGCAGTAAATGGGGTACAAGTGATCTGAACACTGAAGCTTTCTTT
>NA|TRBV7-2|NA|TRBJ1-6
CASSSWESSYNSPLHF
TGTGCCAGCAGCTCTTGGGAGAGCTCCTATAATTCACCCCTCCACTTT
>few|TRBV2|NA|TRBJ2-2
CASRASGETGELFF
TGTGCCAGCAGAGCCAGTGGTGAAACCGGGGAGCTGTTTTTT
>NA|TRBV5-1|NA|TRBJ1-2
CASSTTPSDYGYTF
TGCGCCAGCAGCACCACCCCTAGCGACTATGGCTACACCTTC
>once|TRBV7-2|TRBD2|TRBJ2-2
CASSPSGGSNTGELFF
TGTGCCAGCAGTCCTAGCGGGGGGTCGAACACCGGGGAGCTGTTTTTT